This is a list of T cell receptor beta chains from one sample in a study of blood T cell repertoires in COVID-19. Only in-frame clones appear in the TCRdb table, and some are missing; sequencing was by immunoSEQ multiplex PCR. The sample records around 95,000 clones, 90% being singletons. Material: peripheral blood. These receptors all stem from a man aged 50 to 60 with acute or convalescent COVID-19. Each CDR3 is given with its conserved first and last residue. Each record gives: clone size, CDR3 length, D gene, V gene, J gene, CDR3 protein, CDR3 DNA. The D gene is left open where the match is weak. Size values are once, few and many counts, or a class for expanded clones, and some rows have none.

NA	14	TRBD2	TRBV9	TRBJ2-7	CASSVGLADYEQYF	TGTGCCAGCAGCGTAGGACTAGCGGATTACGAGCAGTACTTC
NA	15	TRBD2	TRBV19	TRBJ2-1	CATGTSGSSYNEQFF	TGTGCCACCGGGACTAGCGGGAGCTCCTACAATGAGCAGTTCTTC
NA	17	NA	TRBV29-1	TRBJ2-3	CSVEGQRSTGGTDTQYF	TGCAGCGTTGAGGGGCAGCGATCGACGGGGGGCACAGATACGCAGTATTTT
NA	13	NA	TRBV11-3	TRBJ2-5	CASSLGGVKTQYF	TGTGCCAGCAGCTTAGGGGGGGTCAAGACCCAGTACTTC
few	12	NA	TRBV6-6	TRBJ2-1	CASSYPYNEQFF	TGTGCCAGCAGTTACCCTTACAATGAGCAGTTCTTC
few	17	TRBD1	TRBV11-2	TRBJ1-5	CASSKTAGGNSNQPQHF	TGTGCCAGCAGCAAAACCGCAGGGGGAAATAGCAATCAGCCCCAGCATTTT
NA	15	NA	TRBV18	TRBJ1-5	CASSAASGENQPQHF	TGTGCCAGCTCCGCGGCCTCAGGGGAAAATCAGCCCCAGCATTTT
NA	14	NA	TRBV9	TRBJ1-5	CASSVGGSGQPQHF	TGTGCCAGCAGCGTAGGAGGGAGTGGCCAGCCCCAGCATTTT
NA	15	TRBD1	TRBV6-5	TRBJ1-2	CASSYRTGGGYGYTF	TGTGCCAGCAGTTACCGGACAGGGGGCGGCTATGGCTACACCTTC
NA	17	TRBD2	TRBV4-1	TRBJ2-7	CASSWTTIREGPYEQYF	TGCGCCAGCAGCTGGACGACAATACGGGAGGGTCCCTACGAGCAGTACTTC
NA	15	TRBD1	TRBV11-2	TRBJ2-3	CASSLWTGSTDTQYF	TGTGCCAGCAGCTTATGGACAGGGAGCACAGATACGCAGTATTTT
NA	15	TRBD2	TRBV5-4	TRBJ2-2	CASSSAGRNTGELFF	TGTGCCAGCAGCTCAGCGGGGAGAAACACCGGGGAGCTGTTTTTT
NA	14	TRBD2	TRBV6-6	TRBJ2-7	CASSLTSGGTEQYF	TGTGCCAGCAGTTTGACTAGCGGGGGGACCGAGCAGTACTTC
few	14	NA	TRBV7-8	TRBJ1-1	CASTLREAGTEAFF	TGTGCCAGCACCCTTCGGGAGGCAGGGACTGAAGCTTTCTTT
NA	14	NA	TRBV6-5	TRBJ1-2	CASSYSWGGYGYTF	TGTGCCAGCAGTTACTCGTGGGGAGGCTATGGCTACACCTTC
NA	16	TRBD1	TRBV4-2	TRBJ1-2	CASSQDRQGASNGYTF	TGTGCCAGCAGCCAAGATCGGCAGGGGGCATCGAATGGCTACACCTTC
NA	13	TRBD1	TRBV29-1	TRBJ2-1	CSVERDRGGEQFF	TGCAGCGTTGAACGGGACAGGGGTGGTGAGCAGTTCTTC
NA	15	TRBD1	TRBV5-5	TRBJ1-1	CASSFQEGALTEAFF	TGTGCCAGCAGCTTTCAGGAGGGGGCTTTAACTGAAGCTTTCTTT
NA	14	NA	TRBV29-1	TRBJ1-2	CSVEEGSGEWSYTF	TGCAGCGTTGAAGAGGGGTCAGGGGAGTGGAGCTACACCTTC
NA	16	TRBD2	TRBV19	TRBJ2-1	CASSIAAGASYNEQFF	TGTGCCAGTAGTATAGCAGCGGGGGCTTCCTACAATGAGCAGTTCTTC
NA	15	NA	TRBV3-1/TRBV3-2	TRBJ1-2	CASSPLQGPNYGYTF	TGTGCCAGCAGCCCCCTACAGGGCCCTAACTATGGCTACACCTTC
NA	15	TRBD2	TRBV19	TRBJ2-3	CASSRGLAGGNTQYF	TGTGCCAGTAGTAGGGGACTAGCGGGAGGAAATACGCAGTATTTT
NA	16	TRBD2	TRBV6-2/TRBV6-3	TRBJ2-1	CASSYGGAGGYNEQFF	TGTGCCAGCAGTTACGGTGGAGCGGGGGGCTACAATGAGCAGTTCTTC
NA	12	NA	TRBV2	TRBJ2-2	CASSPDTGELFF	TGTGCCAGCAGTCCCGACACCGGGGAGCTGTTTTTT